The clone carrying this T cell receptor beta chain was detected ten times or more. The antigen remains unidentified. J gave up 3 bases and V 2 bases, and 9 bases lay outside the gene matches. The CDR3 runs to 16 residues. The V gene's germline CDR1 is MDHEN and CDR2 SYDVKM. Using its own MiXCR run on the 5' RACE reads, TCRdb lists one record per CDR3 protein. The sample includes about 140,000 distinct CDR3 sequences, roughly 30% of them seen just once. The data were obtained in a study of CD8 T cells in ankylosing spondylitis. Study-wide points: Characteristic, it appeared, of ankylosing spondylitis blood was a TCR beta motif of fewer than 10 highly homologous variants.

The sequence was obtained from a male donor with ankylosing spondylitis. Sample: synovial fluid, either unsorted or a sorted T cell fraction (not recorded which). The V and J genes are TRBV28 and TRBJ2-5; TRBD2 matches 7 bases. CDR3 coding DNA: TGTGCCAGCAGTTTACCTCTCGGGGCGGGGGAAGAGACCCAGTACTTC. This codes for CASSLPLGAGEETQYF.